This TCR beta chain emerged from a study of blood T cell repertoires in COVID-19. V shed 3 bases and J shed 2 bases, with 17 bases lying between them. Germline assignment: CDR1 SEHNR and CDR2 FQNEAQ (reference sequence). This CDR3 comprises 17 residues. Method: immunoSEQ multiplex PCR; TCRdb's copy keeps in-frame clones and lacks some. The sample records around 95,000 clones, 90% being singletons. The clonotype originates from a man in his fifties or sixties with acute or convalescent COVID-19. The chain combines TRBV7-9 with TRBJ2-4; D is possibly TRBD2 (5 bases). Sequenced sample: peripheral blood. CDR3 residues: CASSFSASGVSKNIQYF. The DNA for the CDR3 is TGTGCCAGCAGCTTCTCGGCCTCCGGGGTATCCAAAAACATTCAGTACTTC. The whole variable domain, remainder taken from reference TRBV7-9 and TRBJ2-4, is DTGVSQNPRHKITKRGQNVTFRCDPISEHNRLYWYRQTLGQGPEFLTYFQNEAQLEKSRLLSDRFSAERPKGSFSTLEIQRTEQGDSAMYLCASSFSASGVSKNIQYFGAGTRLSVL.